Below, 16 T cell receptor delta chains from the same sample are listed, as sequenced in a study of γδ T cells in repeated Plasmodium falciparum infection. TCRdb re-called clones from the multiplex PCR reads via CATT. The top ten hold just under 10% of the sample, which has roughly 93,000 delta-chain clones, roughly 0.9% seen once. Gammadelta T cells were flow-sorted from PBMC into Vgamma9/Vdelta2+ and Vdelta2-negative populations for bulk analysis. Specimen: gamma-delta T cells from blood. The receptors stem from a pool of human donors (malaria-infected and uninfected, not separated).

A note on this clone: A far larger clone is a single base away, which makes a read error likely. This CDR3 is also generated by other DNA sequences in the sample. No J gene call was made, and the V gene is TRDV1; the table's D gene call, TRDD3, was not cross checked with the DNA. Germline CDR1 and CDR2: TSWWSYY and QGS. The CDR3 has 20 amino acids. The CDR3 reads CALGEQFFLSQGDTAAQLFF. The CDR3 DNA reads as TGTGCTCTTGGGGAGCAATTTTTCCTTTCGCAGGGGGATACGGCAGCACAGCTCTTCTTT.

This clone was counted at least ten times. The protein held in TCRdb is that of a much larger clone and does not match this DNA's translation at residue 18, likely because of a read error; the protein shown is translated from the DNA. The V and J genes are TRDV2 and TRDJ1; TRDD3 matches 12 bases. CDR1 and CDR2 (germline): GEAIGNYY, EKD. The CDR3 runs to 19 residues. The CDR3 nucleotides are TGTGCCTGTGACACCGTACTGGGGGATACTATCAATACCTTCCCCAAACTCACCTTT. The encoded protein is CACDTVLGDTINTFPKLTF.

On this clone itself: TCRdb attributes to this sequence the protein of a much larger clone, which differs from the DNA translation at residue 11; a read error is likely, and the protein displayed is translated from the DNA. The same CDR3 can be traced to other DNA sequences in this sample. V usage is TRDV1 and J usage is TRDJ1; D may be TRDD3 (6 bases). The J gene was not available in TCRdb and was assigned here by matching the DNA to germline segments. Germline-derived CDR1 and CDR2 are TSWWSYY and QGS. The CDR3 contains 15 residues. This CDR3 reads CALGEVEDTTEKLIF. In DNA, the CDR3 is TGTGCTCTTGGGGAAGTAGAGGATACAACCGAGAAACTCATCTTT.

Turning to this clone: It is likely a read error: a sequence one base away is far more abundant. Within the sample, other DNA sequences also encode this same CDR3. The chain employs TRDV3 and TRDJ1, with 7 bases identical to TRDD3. In germline, CDR1 is TVYSNPD, CDR2 GDNSRS (reference sequence). This CDR3 has 18 amino acids. The CDR3 nucleotides are TGTGCCTTCAAGGGGGAAGGGGATGGGGGAACGTACACCGATAAACTCATCTTC. Its protein product is CAFKGEGDGGTYTDKLIF.

This clone was seen a few times. TCRdb's protein, taken from a much larger clone, differs from this DNA's translation at residue 13, likely owing to a read error; the protein displayed comes from the DNA. The chain has TRDV1 and TRDJ1; 9 positions match TRDD3. Trimming took 4 bases from V and 4 from J; bases not matched to a gene: 16. The V gene's germline CDR1 is TSWWSYY and CDR2 QGS. The CDR3 runs 18 residues. The CDR3 protein is CALGGTDGGYLYNDKLIF. The CDR3, as DNA: TGTGCTCTTGGGGGAACGGACGGGGGATACCTCTACAACGATAAACTCATCTTT.

There are a few counts of this clone. TCRdb's listed protein matches a much larger clone and diverges from this DNA's translation at residue 5, likely through a read error; the protein shown comes from the DNA. This sequence joins TRDV2 and TRDJ1; 12 nucleotides match TRDD3. No J gene is reported in TCRdb; it was inferred here by comparing the DNA with germline. CDR1 is GEAIGNYY and CDR2 is EKD in the germline V gene. The CDR3 spans 16 residues. V lost 4 bases, J lost 1 base, and 6 bases stayed unmatched. The CDR3: CACDLLGDTRTDKLIF. The CDR3 nucleotides read TGTGCCTGTGATCTACTGGGGGATACTCGCACCGATAAACTCATCTTT.

Points on this clone: The amino acid sequence in TCRdb belongs to a much larger clone and departs from this DNA's translation at residue 13, likely a sequencing read error; the sequence shown is translated from the DNA. V gene TRDV2 combines with J gene TRDJ1, with 8 bases identical to TRDD3. TCRdb does not report a J gene; here it was assigned by matching the DNA to germline references. V was clipped by 0 bases and J by 0 bases; unmatched bases: 17. This CDR3 is 20 amino acids long. The germline gives CDR1 GEAIGNYY, CDR2 EKD. CDR3 residues: CACDTVGSTGGSLYTDKLIF. Written as DNA, the CDR3 is TGTGCCTGTGACACCGTGGGGTCGACTGGGGGTTCTCTCTACACCGATAAACTCATCTTT.

There are many counts of this clone. This likely reflects a read error, since a far larger clone is one base away. This same CDR3 is encoded by further DNA sequences in the sample. The chain couples TRDV2 to TRDJ1, with 8 positions matching TRDD3. The V gene's germline CDR1 is GEAIGNYY and CDR2 EKD. The CDR3 loop spans 20 amino acids. The chain's CDR3 is CACDTVGWGIRQIHTDKLIF. In DNA, the CDR3 is TGTGCCTGTGACACGGTGGGATGGGGGATTCGCCAAATACACACCGATAAGCTCATCTTT.

Only a few counts were recorded for this clone. TCRdb's entry gives the protein of a much larger clone, which mismatches this DNA's translation at residue 16, likely from a read error; the protein reported here is translated from the DNA. This sequence joins TRDV1 and TRDJ1; 9 positions match TRDD2. TCRdb is silent on the J gene; assignment here came from matching the DNA to germline. The germline gives CDR1 TSWWSYY, CDR2 QGS. The V segment lost 0 bases and the J segment 3 bases; nucleotides outside the gene matches: 20. This CDR3 has 21 amino acids. DNA of the CDR3: TGTGCTCTTGGGGAACTCACCTTCCTACTAATGGGGGGAGCCTACGCCGATAAACTCATCTTT. This encodes CALGELTFLLMGGAYADKLIF.

As regards this clone: This DNA's translation and the protein TCRdb lists, from a much larger clone, do not match at residue 9, likely due to a read error; the protein shown is translated from the DNA. This rearrangement joins TRDV2 to TRDJ1; 8 bases match TRDD3. As TCRdb names no J gene, one was assigned here on the basis of a DNA match to germline. CDR1 GEAIGNYY and CDR2 EKD come from the germline V gene. CDR3 length: 15 residues. Unmatched junction bases numbered 11, after V lost 4 bases and J lost 5 bases. DNA of the CDR3: TGTGCCTGTGAAAAACTGGGGGCCGAGGGGGATAAACTCATCTTT. It translates to CACEKLGAEGDKLIF.

This clone appeared a few times. The translation of this DNA and the TCRdb protein of a much larger clone differ at residue 11, probably owing to a read error; the protein shown here is translated from the DNA. The chain combines TRDV2 with TRDJ3; 7 bases align to TRDD3. Germline matching of the DNA provided the J gene here, since TCRdb leaves it blank. The CDR3 contains 19 residues. Losses at the gene ends were 1 base for V and 2 bases for J; bases not matched to a gene: 10. Germline assignment: CDR1 GEAIGNYY and CDR2 EKD. In nucleotides, the CDR3 is TGTGCCTGTGACACAGCTGGGGGCCGAAGCCCCTGGGACACCCGACAGATGTTTTTC. It yields the protein CACDTAGGRSPWDTRQMFF.

Regarding this clone: TCRdb shows a much larger clone's protein in place of this DNA's translation, and the two differ at residues 10 and 17, likely through a read error; the protein shown is translated from the DNA. The J gene went uncalled, whereas the V gene is TRDV1; TRDD3, the table's D call, was not compared with the DNA. This CDR3 region has 19 residues. Germline lookup yields CDR1 TSWWSYY and CDR2 QGS. CDR3 residues: CALGELPQWRIYFADKFIF. The CDR3 coding sequence is TGTGCTCTTGGGGAACTCCCACAATGGAGGATCTACTTCGCCGATAAATTCATCTTT.

This clone has more than one count but fewer than ten. A single base is all that separates this from a far larger clone, so a read error is likely. This sample also contains other DNA sequences that code for the same CDR3. A V gene of TRDV2 was called, but no J gene was assigned; TRDD3 is the table's D call and was not checked against the DNA. The CDR3 length is 23 residues. The germline CDR1 and CDR2 sequences are GEAIGNYY and EKD. CDR3 DNA: TGTGCCTGTACCCCTCCGACAGCTTTTCTAGGCTGGGGGAGCTCTCGGTACACCGATAAACTCATCTTC. It specifies CACTPPTAFLGWGSSRYTDKLIF.

This clone turned up a few times. Translating this DNA gives a protein that differs at residue 4 from the TCRdb one, which belongs to a much larger clone; a read error is likely, and the protein shown is this translation. The chain employs TRDV1 and TRDJ1, with 10 bases that match TRDD3. The CDR3 totals 25 residues. CDR1 is TSWWSYY, CDR2 QGS, per germline. The trim removed 7 bases at V and 0 bases at J, leaving 35 bases unmatched. DNA of the CDR3: TGTGCTCTTGAGACTCAAGGCCTTTCACCTTTTTTCTGGGGGATAACATCTGGATACACCGATAAACTCATCTTT. It is translated as CALETQGLSPFFWGITSGYTDKLIF.

In regard to this clone: A far larger clone is just one base off, so this is likely a read error. The sample contains more than one DNA sequence encoding this CDR3. This chain uses TRDV1 with TRDJ1; 10 bases are a match to TRDD3. Per germline, CDR1 TSWWSYY and CDR2 QGS. The CDR3 has 19 amino acids. This CDR3 is CALGELPYWGMKRTDKLIF. The CDR3 bases are TGTGCTCTTGGGGAACTTCCGTACTGGGGGATGAAACGTACCGATAAGCTCATCTTT.

As concerns this clone: The likely explanation is a read error, given a far larger clone one base away. The J gene is TRDJ1, the V gene TRDV1, with a weak D call TRDD3 (6 bases). TCRdb leaves out the J gene; it was filled in here by matching the DNA to germline. Germline V gene sequence: CDR1 TSWWSYY, CDR2 QGS. CDR3 size: 16 residues. The CDR3 region has the DNA TGCGCTCTTGGGGAAAGTGGGGGGGGACCCACCGATAAACTCATCTTT. It is translated as CALGESGGGPTDKLIF.